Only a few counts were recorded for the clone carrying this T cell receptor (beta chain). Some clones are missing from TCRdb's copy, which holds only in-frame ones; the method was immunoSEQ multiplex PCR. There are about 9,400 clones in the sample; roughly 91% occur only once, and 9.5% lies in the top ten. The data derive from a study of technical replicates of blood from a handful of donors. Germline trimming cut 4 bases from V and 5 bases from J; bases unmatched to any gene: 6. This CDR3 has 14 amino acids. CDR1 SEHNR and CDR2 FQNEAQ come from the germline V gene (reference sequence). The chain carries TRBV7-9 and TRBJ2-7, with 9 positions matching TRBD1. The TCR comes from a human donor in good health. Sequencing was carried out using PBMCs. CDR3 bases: TGTGCCAGCAGCTACCGGGACAGGGTCGACGAGCAGTACTTC. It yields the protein CASSYRDRVDEQYF.